This paragraph reports one TCR beta chain. Its antigen is not identified. Reanalyzing the 5' RACE reads, TCRdb keeps one entry per CDR3 protein, without DNA. The listing contains roughly 300,000 distinct CDR3 sequences. Germline CDR1 MRHNA, CDR2 SNTAGT. CDR3 length: 14 residues. This record comes from a study of monozygotic twins with inflammatory bowel disease. The study, taken as a whole, reports: Healthy twins showed more clonotype sharing with others than IBD patients, especially patients with disease activity.

Sequencing was performed on blood. This chain joins TRBV6-4 and TRBJ1-5; the D call of TRBD1 rests on TCRdb alone, since no DNA is present to check it. The sequence came from a human donor with ulcerative colitis or Crohn's disease, or a healthy co-twin of an affected twin (not recorded which). CDR3 in amino acids: CASSEAGGRQPQHF.